Each of the 20 T cell receptor beta chains below was sequenced from the same sample in a study of blood T cells in healthy people across ages. Together with a sample-barcoded 5' primer, a J-beta primer mix was included in a second PCR lasting about 7 to 11 cycles. Via MiXCR, TCRdb re-called the 5' RACE reads, giving one row per CDR3 protein. The sample contains some 1.4 million distinct CDR3 sequences, around 42% of which appear only once. Sequenced material: blood. Receptors were obtained from a woman aged 18-29 years in good health.

This clonotype was observed a handful of times. The chain joins TRBV7-2 to TRBJ2-5; D is tentatively TRBD1 or TRBD2 (5 bases each). The J call may be mistaken, given a closer DNA end match to TRBJ2-7. The germline V gene encodes CDR1 SGHTA and CDR2 FQGNSA. The CDR3 loop spans 14 amino acids. CDR3 in DNA: TGTGCCAGCAGCTTAAGGGACGTAGGTTACGAGCAGTACTTC. As protein: CASSLRDVGYEQYF.

This clonotype appeared a single time. The V gene is TRBV20-1, the J gene TRBJ2-3; 10 nucleotides align to TRBD2. J was trimmed by 6 bases and V by 6 bases; bases with no gene match: 9. In germline, CDR1 is DFQATT, CDR2 SNEGSKA (reference sequence). The CDR3 spans 14 residues. CDR3 DNA: TGCAGTGCCCGGGGGGGAGCGGGGGGGGATACGCAGTATTTT. Its protein is CSARGGAGGDTQYF.

The chain employs TRBV6-2 or TRBV6-3 and TRBJ2-1; a weak D match, TRBD1 (6 bases). The CDR3 sequence is 15 residues long. V shed 4 bases and J shed 0 bases, with 10 bases lying between them. Germline-derived CDR1 and CDR2 are MNHEY and SVGEGT. As DNA, the CDR3 is TGTGCCAGCAGTTCAGGGGCTCCCTCCTACAATGAGCAGTTCTTC. Translating gives CASSSGAPSYNEQFF.

This clonotype appeared a few times. The genes are TRBV10-3 and TRBJ1-2; 10 bases fit TRBD1. CDR1 and CDR2 from the germline V gene are ENHRY and SYGVKD. V lost 2 bases, J lost 10 bases, and 1 base stayed unmatched. This CDR3 region has 12 residues. Here the CDR3 DNA reads TGTGCCATCAGTGAGGGACAGGGGGACTACACCTTC. It encodes CAISEGQGDYTF.

The chain employs TRBV5-1 and TRBJ2-3; no clear D gene. The CDR3 length is 15 residues. Trimming left V 6 bases short and J 0 bases short, with 14 bases between. Germline-derived CDR1 and CDR2 are SGHRS and YFSETQ. CDR3: CASTPGWGSTDTQYF. The CDR3 DNA sequence: TGCGCCAGCACCCCAGGCTGGGGAAGCACAGATACGCAGTATTTT.

The rearrangement uses TRBV20-1 and TRBJ2-3; D is unclear. This CDR3 comprises 11 residues. Germline-derived CDR1 and CDR2 are DFQATT and SNEGSKA (reference sequence). V lost 5 bases and J 8 bases, leaving 11 bases between the germline ends. The DNA of the CDR3 is TGCAGTGCTGACCGTATCTTTACGCAGTATTTT. Amino acid sequence: CSADRIFTQYF.

The rearrangement links TRBV5-1 to TRBJ2-3; 10 positions agree with TRBD2. In germline, CDR1 is SGHRS, CDR2 YFSETQ. J lost 1 base, V lost 4 bases, and 6 bases had no gene match. This CDR3 is 16 amino acids long. The CDR3 here is CASSIGLAARTDTQYF. The CDR3 DNA sequence: TGCGCCAGCAGCATTGGACTAGCGGCCCGCACAGATACGCAGTATTTT.

V is TRBV2 and J is TRBJ1-5; tentatively, D is TRBD1 (5 bases). The V end was cut by 5 bases, the J end by 3 bases, with 14 bases between. Looked up from germline, CDR1 is SNHLY and CDR2 is FYNNEI. This CDR3 has 15 amino acids. The CDR3 DNA reads as TGTGCCAGCAGTTTTAGGGGCAGCGCCAATCAGCCCCAGCATTTT. Its protein product is CASSFRGSANQPQHF. The full variable domain, with the rest looked up from reference TRBV2 and TRBJ1-5, is EPEVTQTPSHQVTQMGQEVILRCVPISNHLYFYWYRQILGQKVEFLVSFYNNEISEKSEIFDDQFSVERPDGSNFTLKIRSTKLEDSAMYFCASSFRGSANQPQHFGDGTRLSIL.

The table lists this clonotype with many counts. A much larger clone lies a single base off, so this may be a read error. V is TRBV28 and J is TRBJ2-5, with TRBD1 identical over 7 bases. The CDR3 covers 14 residues. Trimming at V came to 5 bases and at J to 2 bases, leaving 5 bases not matched to a gene. Germline CDR1 and CDR2: MDHEN and SYDVKM. The CDR3 here is CASSVRGRQETQYF. In nucleotides, the CDR3 is TGTGCCAGCAGTGTAAGGGGGCGGCAAGAGACCCAGTACTTC.

This clonotype was observed a handful of times. The rearrangement joins TRBV20-1 to TRBJ2-7; 12 positions agree with TRBD2. Germline CDR1 and CDR2: DFQATT and SNEGSKA (reference sequence). CDR3 size: 15 residues. The J segment lost 2 bases and the V segment lost 5 bases, leaving 7 bases of the junction unmatched. CDR3: CSALGLAGLTYEQYF. Written as DNA, the CDR3 is TGCAGTGCTTTGGGACTAGCGGGCTTGACCTACGAGCAGTACTTC.

This clonotype was seen a few times. This chain uses TRBV5-1 with TRBJ2-3, with D perhaps given as TRBD1 or TRBD2 (8 bases each). Deletions cut 4 bases from V and 1 base from J, with 28 bases between. Germline assignment: CDR1 SGHRS and CDR2 YFSETQ. This CDR3 contains 20 residues. The CDR3 nucleotides read TGCGCCAGCAGCCCGGCGGGGGGACAGGTTAGCGCCCGACGCACAGATACGCAGTATTTT. Its translation is CASSPAGGQVSARRTDTQYF. Combining the CDR3 with reference TRBV5-1 and TRBJ2-3 gives the whole variable domain KAGVTQTPRYLIKTRGQQVTLSCSPISGHRSVSWYQQTPGQGLQFLFEYFSETQRNKGNFPGRFSGRQFSNSRSEMNVSTLELGDSALYLCASSPAGGQVSARRTDTQYFGPGTRLTVL.

J is TRBJ2-5 and V is TRBV2; D may be TRBD2 (6 bases). The CDR3 loop spans 14 amino acids. Trimming left V 6 bases short and J 1 base short, with 12 bases between. Germline CDR1 and CDR2: SNHLY and FYNNEI. The CDR3 bases are TGTGCCAGCAGCGCTGGGGGGTTCCAAGAGACCCAGTACTTC. Its protein is CASSAGGFQETQYF.

This clonotype was seen more than once but under ten times. J is TRBJ2-3 and V is TRBV3-1; 12 bases align to TRBD2. The length of the CDR3 is 16 residues. Germline trimming cut 5 bases from V and 3 bases from J; bases unmatched to any gene: 6. CDR1 LGHDT and CDR2 YNNKEL come from the germline V gene (reference sequence). The CDR3 DNA is TGTGCCAGCAGCGTAACTAGCGGGAGGATAACAGATACGCAGTATTTT. Amino acids: CASSVTSGRITDTQYF.

The CDR3: CASSEEGRTDTEAFF. The DNA of the CDR3 is TGTGCCAGCAGTGAAGAAGGTAGGACAGACACTGAAGCTTTCTTT. The chain combines TRBV6-1 with TRBJ1-1, with D possibly matching TRBD1 (6 bases). The V gene's germline CDR1 is MNHNS and CDR2 SASEGT. V dropped 1 base and J dropped 3 bases, with 12 bases sitting between them. This CDR3 comprises 15 residues.

The V call is TRBV6-6, the J call TRBJ1-3; the D is unclear. The length of the CDR3 is 15 residues. The ends were cut back, 1 base at V and 1 base at J, with 8 bases in the middle. Germline V lookup: CDR1 MNHNY, CDR2 SVGAGI (reference sequence). The CDR3 protein is CASSYLWDSGNTIYF. CDR3 DNA: TGTGCCAGCAGTTACTTATGGGATTCTGGAAACACCATATATTTT.

This clonotype turned up a few times. The CDR3, as DNA: TGCGCCAGCAGCTCCACAGGGACAGGGGATCAGCCCCAGCATTTT. This gives the protein CASSSTGTGDQPQHF. The chain is built from TRBV5-1 and TRBJ1-5; 10 bases agree with TRBD1. Unmatched junction bases numbered 5, after V lost 3 bases and J lost 5 bases. Germline V CDR1 and CDR2: SGHRS, YFSETQ. CDR3 length: 15 amino acids.

V gene TRBV20-1 combines with J gene TRBJ2-1, with D perhaps TRBD1 or TRBD2 (5 bases each). The V and J ends lost 4 bases and 5 bases respectively, with 21 bases between them. Per the germline V gene, CDR1 is DFQATT and CDR2 is SNEGSKA (reference sequence). The CDR3 is 16 amino acids. As DNA, the CDR3 is TGCAGTGCTACTGGGGGTTATTTCACTAAAGACAATGAGCAGTTCTTC. Residues: CSATGGYFTKDNEQFF.

The chain recombines TRBV27 with TRBJ1-6, with D possibly TRBD1 on 6 matching bases. V gave up 5 bases and J gave up 8 bases, with 22 bases separating them. The CDR3 is 17 amino acids. Per germline, CDR1 MNHEY and CDR2 SMNVEV (reference sequence). The CDR3 DNA reads as TGTGCCAGCAGTGCTAAGAGCTTACAGGGCCGGGATTCACCCCTCCACTTT. This codes for CASSAKSLQGRDSPLHF.

J is TRBJ2-3 and V is TRBV28, with 9 bases fitting TRBD2. The germline V gene has CDR1 MDHEN and CDR2 SYDVKM. The CDR3 is 13 amino acids. V shed 9 bases and J 2 bases; nucleotides not matched to a gene: 3. The CDR3 spells CASGTSITDTQYF. DNA for the CDR3: TGTGCCAGTGGGACTAGCATCACAGATACGCAGTATTTT.

In its sample, this clonotype was seen a few times. The chain recombines TRBV6-5 with TRBJ2-1; 12 bases line up with TRBD2. Trimming cost V 3 bases and J 1 base; bases outside gene matches: 7. Germline V lookup: CDR1 MNHEY, CDR2 SVGAGI. The CDR3 runs 18 residues. Here the CDR3 DNA reads TGTGCCAGCAGTTATAGCACCGGACTAGCGGGATCCTACAATGAGCAGTTCTTC. It specifies CASSYSTGLAGSYNEQFF.